The 5 T cell receptor beta chains given below trace back to one sample, sequenced in a study of Tregs in tolerant kidney transplant recipients. This table comes from immunoSEQ multiplex PCR, and its TCRdb copy is limited to in-frame clones, with some not included. The data contain 54,000 or so clones, approximately 91% of them singletons. Related graft donors supplied nonmyeloablative bone marrow transplants, and mixed chimerism was transient. The sequences come from CD8+ T cells from blood (PBMCs), collected 24 months after the transplant. These receptors were taken from a human patient who received a combined kidney and bone marrow transplant. Some T cells may possibly be graft donor cells.

The chain uses TRBV10-3 and TRBJ2-2, with 8 bases that match TRBD2. The CDR3 loop spans 13 amino acids. Looked up from germline, CDR1 is ENHRY and CDR2 is SYGVKD. After removal of 7 bases from V and 4 bases from J, the junction contained 2 bases not matched to a gene. This CDR3 is CAITGGGTGELFF. In nucleotides, the CDR3 is TGTGCCATCACCGGGGGGGGCACCGGGGAGCTGTTTTTT.

The chain is built from TRBV6-6 and TRBJ2-3; D gene ambiguous. The CDR3 consists of 15 residues. V dropped 6 bases and J dropped 2 bases, with 15 bases sitting between them. Germline CDR1 is MNHNY and CDR2 is SVGAGI (reference sequence). CDR3 in amino acids: CASSNLPENTDTQYF. The CDR3 DNA is TGTGCCAGCAGCAACCTCCCGGAGAACACAGATACGCAGTATTTT.

The V call is TRBV29-1, the J call TRBJ2-1; D is perhaps TRBD1 (6 bases). This CDR3 comprises 14 residues. V lost 7 bases and J lost 2, with 15 bases in between. Germline-derived CDR1 and CDR2 are SQVTM and ANQGSEA. The chain's CDR3 is CSGRTGYPYNEQFF. CDR3 sequence (DNA): TGCAGCGGCCGAACAGGGTACCCCTACAATGAGCAGTTCTTC.

This chain uses TRBV7-3 with TRBJ2-1; D may be TRBD2 (5 bases). The CDR3 spans 13 residues. From germline, CDR1 is SGHTA and CDR2 FQGTGA. V was clipped by 1 base and J by 7 bases, with 8 bases between them. CDR3 region: CASSLISANEQFF. In DNA, the CDR3 is TGTGCCAGCAGCTTAATTAGCGCTAATGAGCAGTTCTTC.

This clone has more than one count but fewer than ten. The rearrangement joins TRBV15 to TRBJ2-1; TRBD2 might be the D (7 bases). Per germline, CDR1 LNHNV and CDR2 YYDKDF (reference sequence). CDR3 length: 13 amino acids. Trimming left V 9 bases short and J 0 bases short, with 9 bases between. Here the CDR3 reads CATGGPSYNEQFF. The CDR3 nucleotides read TGTGCCACGGGGGGGCCCTCCTACAATGAGCAGTTCTTC. The full variable domain, rest sourced from reference TRBV15 and TRBJ2-1, is DAMVIQNPRYQVTQFGKPVTLSCSQTLNHNVMYWYQQKSSQAPKLLFHYYDKDFNNEADTPDNFQSRRPNTSFCFLDIRSPGLGDTAMYLCATGGPSYNEQFFGPGTRLTVL.